This TCR beta chain is from a study of cytomegalovirus exposure and HLA in healthy donors. Overall study results and limits: Data from an earlier analysis indicated that most TCR beta V segments were productive either about 87% or about 30% of the time. Reports indicated that the classifier achieved high specificity and sensitivity in diagnosing cytomegalovirus status. Sequencing probably produced one cluster of sequence variants that were highly shared.

With regard to this clone: Its antigen is not known.

The CDR3 runs 15 residues. V was trimmed by 8 bases and J by 4 bases, leaving 19 bases between them. The V gene's germline CDR1 is LNHDA and CDR2 SQIVND (reference sequence). The study ran its PCR with 60 Vbeta and 13 Jbeta primers. Libraries were prepared by immunoSEQ multiplex PCR; TCRdb keeps only in-frame clonotypes and omits some of them. The data show 140,000 to 150,000 clones, approximately 84% seen once. The sequence was obtained from a woman between 55 and 75 years old in good health and CMV-seropositive. The sequenced sample consisted of PBMCs. This rearrangement joins TRBV19 to TRBJ2-3; maybe TRBD2 (7 bases). CDR3 nucleotide sequence: TGTGCCAGTGCCATAGGGGGAGGGCCATCAGATACGCAGTATTTT. Translating gives CASAIGGGPSDTQYF.